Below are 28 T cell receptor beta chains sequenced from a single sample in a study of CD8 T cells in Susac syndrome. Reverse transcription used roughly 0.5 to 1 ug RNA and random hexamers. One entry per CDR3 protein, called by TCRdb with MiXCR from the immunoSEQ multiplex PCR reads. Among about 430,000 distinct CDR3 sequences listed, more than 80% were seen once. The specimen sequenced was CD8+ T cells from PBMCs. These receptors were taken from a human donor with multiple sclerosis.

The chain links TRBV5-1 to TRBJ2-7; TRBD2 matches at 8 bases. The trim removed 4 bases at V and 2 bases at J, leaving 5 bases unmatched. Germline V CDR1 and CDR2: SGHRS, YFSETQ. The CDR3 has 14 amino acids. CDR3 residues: CASSEAGAAYEQYF. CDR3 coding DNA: TGCGCCAGCAGCGAAGCGGGGGCAGCCTACGAGCAGTACTTC.

CDR3 bases: TGTGCCAGCAGCTTCTTCCAAACCTACGAGCAGTACTTC. It is translated as CASSFFQTYEQYF. V gene TRBV7-2 combines with J gene TRBJ2-7; no clear D. The CDR3 extends over 13 amino acids. Germline-derived CDR1 and CDR2 are SGHTA and FQGNSA. V was trimmed by 3 bases and J by 2 bases, leaving 8 bases between them.

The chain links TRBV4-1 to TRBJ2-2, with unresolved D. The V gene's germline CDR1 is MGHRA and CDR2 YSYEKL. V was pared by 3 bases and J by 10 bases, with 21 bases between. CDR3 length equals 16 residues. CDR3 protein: CASSQKAGISPEELFF. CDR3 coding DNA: TGCGCCAGCAGCCAGAAAGCCGGAATCTCTCCCGAGGAGCTGTTTTTT.

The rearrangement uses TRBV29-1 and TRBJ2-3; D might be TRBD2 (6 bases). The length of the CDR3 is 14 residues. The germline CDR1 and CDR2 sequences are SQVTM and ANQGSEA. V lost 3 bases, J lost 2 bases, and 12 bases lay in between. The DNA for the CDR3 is TGCAGCGTTGACCGGGCGGGGCCCACAGATACGCAGTATTTT. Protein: CSVDRAGPTDTQYF.

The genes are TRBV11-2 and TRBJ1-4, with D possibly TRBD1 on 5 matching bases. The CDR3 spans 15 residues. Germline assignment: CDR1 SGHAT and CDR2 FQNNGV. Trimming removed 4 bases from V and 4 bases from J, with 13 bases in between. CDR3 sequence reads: CASSSGTDFNEKLFF. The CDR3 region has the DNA TGTGCCAGCAGCTCCGGGACCGACTTTAATGAAAAACTGTTTTTT.

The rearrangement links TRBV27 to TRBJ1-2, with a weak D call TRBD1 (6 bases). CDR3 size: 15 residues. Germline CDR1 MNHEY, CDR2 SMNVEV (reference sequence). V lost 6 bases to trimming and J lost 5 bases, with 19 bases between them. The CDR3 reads CASSSLTGLRYGYTF. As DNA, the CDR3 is TGTGCCAGCAGCTCGCTCACAGGGCTAAGATATGGCTACACCTTC.

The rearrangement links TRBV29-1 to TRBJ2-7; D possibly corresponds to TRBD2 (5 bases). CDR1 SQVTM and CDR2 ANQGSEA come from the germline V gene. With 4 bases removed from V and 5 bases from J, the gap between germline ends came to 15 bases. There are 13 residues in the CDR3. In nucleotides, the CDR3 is TGCAGCGTTGCTCCCGGAGGCGCCCACGAGCAGTACTTC. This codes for CSVAPGGAHEQYF.

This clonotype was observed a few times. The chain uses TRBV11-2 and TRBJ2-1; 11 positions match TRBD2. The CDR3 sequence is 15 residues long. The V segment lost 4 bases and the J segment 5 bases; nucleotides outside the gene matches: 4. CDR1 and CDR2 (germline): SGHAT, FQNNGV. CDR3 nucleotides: TGTGCCAGCAGCTCGGGACTAGCGGAAGACAATGAGCAGTTCTTC. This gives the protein CASSSGLAEDNEQFF. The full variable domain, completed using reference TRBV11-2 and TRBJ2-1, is EAGVAQSPRYKIIEKRQSVAFWCNPISGHATLYWYQQILGQGPKLLIQFQNNGVVDDSQLPKDRFSAERLKGVDSTLKIQPAKLEDSAVYLCASSSGLAEDNEQFFGPGTRLTVL.

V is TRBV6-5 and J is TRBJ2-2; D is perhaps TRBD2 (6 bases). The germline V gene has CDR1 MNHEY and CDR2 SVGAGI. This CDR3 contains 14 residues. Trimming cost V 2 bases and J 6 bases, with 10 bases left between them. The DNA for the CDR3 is TGTGCCAGCAGTTACCTACTAGCTCCCGGGGAGCTGTTTTTT. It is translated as CASSYLLAPGELFF.

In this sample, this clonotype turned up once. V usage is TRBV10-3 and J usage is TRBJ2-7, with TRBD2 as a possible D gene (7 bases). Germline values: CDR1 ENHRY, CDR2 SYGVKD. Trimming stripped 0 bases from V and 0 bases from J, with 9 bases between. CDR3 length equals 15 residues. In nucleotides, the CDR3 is TGTGCCATCAGTGAGTCGGCGGGGGCCTCCTACGAGCAGTACTTC. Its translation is CAISESAGASYEQYF.

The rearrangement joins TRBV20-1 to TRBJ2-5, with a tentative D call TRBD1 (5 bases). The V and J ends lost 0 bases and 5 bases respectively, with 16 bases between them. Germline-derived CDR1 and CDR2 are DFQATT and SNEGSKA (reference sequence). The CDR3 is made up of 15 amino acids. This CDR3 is CSARDLGAERETQYF. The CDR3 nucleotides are TGCAGTGCTAGAGATCTAGGGGCAGAACGGGAGACCCAGTACTTC.

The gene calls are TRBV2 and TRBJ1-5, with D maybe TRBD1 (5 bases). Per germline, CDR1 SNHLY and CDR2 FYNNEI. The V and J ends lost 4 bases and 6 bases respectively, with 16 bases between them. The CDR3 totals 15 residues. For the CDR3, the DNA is TGTGCCAGCAGTGCCGCCGCGGGGCATAGTCAGCCCCAGCATTTT. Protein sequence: CASSAAAGHSQPQHF.

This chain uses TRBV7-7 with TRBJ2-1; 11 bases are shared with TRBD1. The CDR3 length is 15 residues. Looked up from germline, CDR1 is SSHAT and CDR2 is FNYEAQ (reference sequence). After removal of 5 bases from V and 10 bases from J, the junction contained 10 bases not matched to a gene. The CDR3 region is CASSRGQGATFEQFF. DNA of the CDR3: TGTGCCAGCAGCCGTGGACAGGGGGCTACCTTCGAGCAGTTCTTC.

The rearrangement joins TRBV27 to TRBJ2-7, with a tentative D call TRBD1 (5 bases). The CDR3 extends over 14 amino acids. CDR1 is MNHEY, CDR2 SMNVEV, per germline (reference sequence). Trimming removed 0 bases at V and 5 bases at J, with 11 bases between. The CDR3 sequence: CASSLSGRVNEQYF. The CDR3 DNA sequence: TGTGCCAGCAGTTTATCCGGCAGGGTCAACGAGCAGTACTTC.

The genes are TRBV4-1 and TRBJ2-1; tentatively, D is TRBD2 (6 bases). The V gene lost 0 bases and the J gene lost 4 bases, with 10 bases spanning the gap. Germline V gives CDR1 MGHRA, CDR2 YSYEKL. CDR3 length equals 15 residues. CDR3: CASSQDRSGYNEQFF. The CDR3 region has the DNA TGCGCCAGCAGCCAAGATCGCAGCGGGTACAATGAGCAGTTCTTC.

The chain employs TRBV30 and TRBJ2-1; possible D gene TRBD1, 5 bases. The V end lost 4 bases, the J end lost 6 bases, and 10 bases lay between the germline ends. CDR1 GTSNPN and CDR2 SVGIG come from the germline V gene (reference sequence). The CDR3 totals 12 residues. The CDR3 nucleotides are TGTGCCTGGACAGGGATCGTCAATGAGCAGTTCTTC. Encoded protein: CAWTGIVNEQFF.

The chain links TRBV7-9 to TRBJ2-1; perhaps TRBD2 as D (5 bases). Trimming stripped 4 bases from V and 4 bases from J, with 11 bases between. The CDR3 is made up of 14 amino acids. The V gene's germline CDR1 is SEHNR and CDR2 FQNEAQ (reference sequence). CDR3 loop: CASSSFPGYNEQFF. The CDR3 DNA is TGTGCCAGCAGCTCTTTCCCGGGGTACAATGAGCAGTTCTTC.

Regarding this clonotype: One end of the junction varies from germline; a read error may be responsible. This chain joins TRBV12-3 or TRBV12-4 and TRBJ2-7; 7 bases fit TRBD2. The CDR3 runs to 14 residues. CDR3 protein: CASSLAGGWDERYF. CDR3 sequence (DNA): TGTGCCAGCAGTTTAGCGGGAGGGTGGGACGAGCGGTACTTC.

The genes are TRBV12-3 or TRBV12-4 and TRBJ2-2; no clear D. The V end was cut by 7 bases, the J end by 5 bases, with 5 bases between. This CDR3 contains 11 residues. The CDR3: CASTPTGELFF. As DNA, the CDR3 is TGTGCCAGCACCCCAACCGGGGAGCTGTTTTTT.

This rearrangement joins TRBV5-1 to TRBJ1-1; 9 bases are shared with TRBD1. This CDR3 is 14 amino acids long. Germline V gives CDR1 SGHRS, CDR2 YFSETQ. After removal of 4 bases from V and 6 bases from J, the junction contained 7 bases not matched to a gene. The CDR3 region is CASSSRDRVAEAFF. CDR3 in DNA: TGCGCCAGCAGCAGCCGGGACAGGGTAGCTGAAGCTTTCTTT.

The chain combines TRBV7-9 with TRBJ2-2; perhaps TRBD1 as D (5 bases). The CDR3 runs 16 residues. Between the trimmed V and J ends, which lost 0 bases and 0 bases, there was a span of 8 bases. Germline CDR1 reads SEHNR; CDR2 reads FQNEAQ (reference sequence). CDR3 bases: TGTGCCAGCAGCTTAGCCCCGACAGCGAACACCGGGGAGCTGTTTTTT. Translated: CASSLAPTANTGELFF.

The CDR3 coding sequence is TGTGCCAGCACCTACAGAGGGGAGGGGGGCAATGAGCAGTTCTTC. Protein sequence: CASTYRGEGGNEQFF. The gene calls are TRBV6-1 and TRBJ2-1, with D tentatively TRBD2 (7 bases). V shed 7 bases and J shed 6 bases, with 19 bases lying between them. The CDR3 has 15 amino acids. Germline CDR1 reads MNHNS; CDR2 reads SASEGT.

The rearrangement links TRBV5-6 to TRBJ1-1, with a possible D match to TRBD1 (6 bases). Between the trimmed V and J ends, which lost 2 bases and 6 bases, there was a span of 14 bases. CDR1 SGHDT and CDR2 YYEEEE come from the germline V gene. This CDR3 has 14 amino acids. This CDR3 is CASSFATGGAEAFF. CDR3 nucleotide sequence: TGTGCCAGCAGCTTCGCGACAGGTGGAGCTGAAGCTTTCTTT.

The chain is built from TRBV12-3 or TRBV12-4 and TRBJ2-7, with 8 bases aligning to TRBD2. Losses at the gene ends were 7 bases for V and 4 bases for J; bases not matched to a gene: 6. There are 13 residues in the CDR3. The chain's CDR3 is CASTTGLAYEQYF. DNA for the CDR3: TGTGCCAGCACCACCGGACTAGCTTACGAGCAGTACTTC.

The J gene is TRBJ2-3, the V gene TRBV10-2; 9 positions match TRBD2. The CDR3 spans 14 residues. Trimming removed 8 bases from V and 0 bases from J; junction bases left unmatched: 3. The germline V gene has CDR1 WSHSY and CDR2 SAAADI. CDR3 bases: TGCGCCAGCGTGGGACTAGCTAGCACAGATACGCAGTATTTT. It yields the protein CASVGLASTDTQYF.

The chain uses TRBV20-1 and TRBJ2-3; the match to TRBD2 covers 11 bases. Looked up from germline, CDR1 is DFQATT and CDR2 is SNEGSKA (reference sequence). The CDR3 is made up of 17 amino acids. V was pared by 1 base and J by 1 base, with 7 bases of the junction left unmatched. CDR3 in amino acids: CSARGTSGGIRTDTQYF. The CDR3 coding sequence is TGCAGTGCTAGAGGAACTAGCGGGGGAATACGCACAGATACGCAGTATTTT.

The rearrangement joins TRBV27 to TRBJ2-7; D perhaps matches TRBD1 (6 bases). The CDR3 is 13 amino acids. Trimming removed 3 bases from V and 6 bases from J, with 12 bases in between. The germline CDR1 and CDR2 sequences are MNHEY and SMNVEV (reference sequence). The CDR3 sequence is CASSFGGGAEQYF. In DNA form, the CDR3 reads TGTGCCAGCAGTTTTGGGGGCGGAGCCGAGCAGTACTTC.

The DNA for the CDR3 is TGTGCCAGCAGCTCCCATCCAGAGGGTAAGAGGGAAACTGAAGCTTTCTTT. Translation: CASSSHPEGKRETEAFF. The rearrangement links TRBV7-9 to TRBJ1-1; unclear D gene. Between the trimmed V and J ends, which lost 4 bases and 5 bases, there was a span of 23 bases. Germline V gene data show CDR1 as SEHNR and CDR2 as FQNEAQ (reference sequence). CDR3 length: 17 amino acids.